The rows below give T cell receptor beta chains drawn from one sample of a study of CD8+CD57+ T cells in acquired aplastic anemia. TCRdb itself ran the reads through MiXCR, one entry per CDR3 protein. The sample has around 200,000 distinct CDR3 sequences; about half are singletons. Sequencing input: sorted CD4+, CD8+, or CD8+CD57+ T cells (not recorded which) from PBMCs. Receptors originate from a human donor in good health, serving as a control. CDR3s include the opening cysteine and the closing phenylalanine or tryptophan. A D gene is named only where the DNA matches it firmly. For some rows the clone size is stated as once, few or many, or as a class when expanded; others skip it.

d_call	clone_size	v_call	j_call	cdr3_nt	cdr3_aa
-	few	TRBV19	TRBJ1-2	TGTGCCACCAAATCAGGGGAGTCGTATGGCTACACCTTC	CATKSGESYGYTF
TRBD1	-	TRBV15	TRBJ1-3	TGTGCCACCAGCAGTGACAGGGGCTCTGGAAACACCATATATTTT	CATSSDRGSGNTIYF
-	-	TRBV6-5	TRBJ1-6	TGTGCCGGCGGAATCACCTATAATTCACCCCTCCACTTT	CAGGITYNSPLHF
TRBD2	-	TRBV2	TRBJ2-1	TGTGCCAGCGCCAGAAGCGGGGGAGGTTACAATGAGCAGTTCTTC	CASARSGGGYNEQFF
-	-	TRBV15	TRBJ1-2	TGTGCCACCAGCAGAGCAACAGGCGTCTATGGCTACACCTTC	CATSRATGVYGYTF
TRBD2	many	TRBV19	TRBJ2-2	TGTGCCAGTAGTATAAGCGGGGGTAGAACCGGGGAGCTGTTTTTT	CASSISGGRTGELFF
-	-	TRBV10-2	TRBJ1-5	TGCGCCAGCAGTGATTCAAAGTTTCAGCCCCAGCATTTT	CASSDSKFQPQHF
-	many	TRBV4-3	TRBJ1-4	TGCGCCAGCAGCCCAAGACTCCCAGAGTTTAATGAAAAACTGTTTTTT	CASSPRLPEFNEKLFF
TRBD2	few	TRBV29-1	TRBJ2-1	TGCAGCGTTGAACTAGCGGGCCACTCCTACAATGAGCAGTTCTTC	CSVELAGHSYNEQFF
-	once	TRBV2	TRBJ2-7	TGTGCCAGCAGTGAAGAGAGAGGGGGCTCCTACGAGCAGTACTTC	CASSEERGGSYEQYF
-	-	TRBV10-3	TRBJ1-6	TGTGCCATCAGTGGGGGGGGGGCAGCCCCATATAATTCACCCCTCCACTTT	CAISGGGAAPYNSPLHF
-	-	TRBV9	TRBJ1-2	TGTGCCAGCAGCGTAGGACAGAGGGGCTATGGCTACACCTTC	CASSVGQRGYGYTF
TRBD1	-	TRBV6-6	TRBJ2-3	TGTGCCAGCAGTTACGACAGGGGGCGCACAGATACGCAGTATTTT	CASSYDRGRTDTQYF
-	many	TRBV28	TRBJ1-5	TGTGCCAGCAGTCCTGAGGGGGGATGGCAGCCCCAGCATTTT	CASSPEGGWQPQHF
-	many	TRBV4-1	TRBJ2-5	TGCGCCAGCAGCCAACTGGTCAGGGGTGAGACCCAGTACTTC	CASSQLVRGETQYF
TRBD2	-	TRBV6-5	TRBJ2-1	TGTGCCAGCAGTTACTCGCGTGAACTAGCGTCGAGCAATGAGCAGTTCTTC	CASSYSRELASSNEQFF
-	many	TRBV5-6	TRBJ1-2	TGTGCCAGCAGCTTGGGGATACTAGCTAACTATGGCTACACCTTC	CASSLGILANYGYTF
-	-	TRBV20-1	TRBJ2-7	TGCAGTGCTAGAATGGCGGGGGAGCAGTACTTC	CSARMAGEQYF
-	few	TRBV13	TRBJ2-7	TGTGCCAGCAGACGCCTCCACGGCGAGCAGTACTTC	CASRRLHGEQYF
-	-	TRBV7-2	TRBJ1-5	TGTGCTAGCAGCTTAATGGGGTATAGCAATCGGCCCCAGCATTTT	CASSLMGYSNRPQHF
TRBD2	-	TRBV19	TRBJ2-1	TGTGCCAGTAGTATGAGATGGTTCCGGACTAGCGGGGGACCATCCCTAGGTGAGCAGTTCTTC	CASSMRWFRTSGGPSLGEQFF
-	once	TRBV15	TRBJ2-4	TGTGCCACCAGCAGAGACAGGAAAAACATTCAGTACTTC	CATSRDRKNIQYF
-	-	TRBV7-2	TRBJ2-7	TGTGCCAGCAGAACCGGGAAGGACTGGGGGGACGAGCAGTACTTC	CASRTGKDWGDEQYF
TRBD1	-	TRBV19	TRBJ2-5	TGTGCCAGTAGTATCGACAGGGGTAGGAAGACCCAGTACTTC	CASSIDRGRKTQYF
TRBD1	-	TRBV19	TRBJ2-7	TGTGCCAGTAGTGTCGGACAGGGCTCCTACGAGCAGTACTTC	CASSVGQGSYEQYF
-	many	TRBV19	TRBJ1-5	TGTGCCAGTAGTATAGCCCCTAATCAGCCCCAGCATTTT	CASSIAPNQPQHF
TRBD1	-	TRBV7-2	TRBJ1-1	TGCGCCAGCAGCGGGACAGGGGACACTGAAGCTTTCTTT	CASSGTGDTEAFF
TRBD1	-	TRBV12-3/TRBV12-4	TRBJ2-7	TGTGCCAGCGGCAGGGGGCGCGGCAATCAGCCCCAGCAGTACTTC	CASGRGRGNQPQQYF
-	-	TRBV15	TRBJ2-5	TGTGCCACCAGCAGAGATTTGGGGAGGACAGAGACCCAGTACTTC	CATSRDLGRTETQYF
-	-	TRBV5-1	TRBJ1-1	TGCGCCAGCAGTAACCCGAACACTGAAGCTTTCTTT	CASSNPNTEAFF
TRBD1	-	TRBV11-2	TRBJ2-3	TGTGCCAGCAGCTTAGCCGGGACAGGGACAGATACGCAGTATTTT	CASSLAGTGTDTQYF
-	-	TRBV6-5	TRBJ1-2	TGTGCCAGCAGTTACCTCGGTGACTATGGCTACACCTTC	CASSYLGDYGYTF
-	once	TRBV4-1	TRBJ2-7	TGCGCCAGCAGCCAAGGGGGGGGGCAAGGCGAGCAGTACTTC	CASSQGGGQGEQYF
TRBD1	-	TRBV2	TRBJ2-7	TGTGCCAGCAGCGACAGGGTACTGGACGAGCAGTACTTC	CASSDRVLDEQYF
TRBD2	many	TRBV4-2	TRBJ2-4	TGTGCCAGCAGCCAAGTAGGGGGAGCGGCTTCTAGCGGGAACATTCAGTACTTC	CASSQVGGAASSGNIQYF
TRBD1	many	TRBV24-1	TRBJ1-2	TGTGCCACCACTGATAGGGGACAGGGAGTCTATGGCTACACCTTC	CATTDRGQGVYGYTF
TRBD1	-	TRBV10-3	TRBJ1-2	TGTGCCATCAGTGGGGTGACAGGGCTGGGTGGCTACACCTTC	CAISGVTGLGGYTF
-	-	TRBV10-3	TRBJ1-6	TGTGCCAGCAGTACGGCAGGTATCAATTCACCCCTCCACTTT	CASSTAGINSPLHF
-	-	TRBV7-2	TRBJ1-1	TGTGCCAGCAGTATAGGCAGGACGACGACTGAAGCTTTCTTT	CASSIGRTTTEAFF
-	-	TRBV5-5	TRBJ1-2	TGTGCCAGCACCCCCTCGGACAGACGAAGCTATGGCTACACCTTC	CASTPSDRRSYGYTF
-	-	TRBV29-1	TRBJ2-7	TGCAGCGTTCCTCTCCGCTCAGGGGTGGACGAGCAGTACTTC	CSVPLRSGVDEQYF
TRBD2	many	TRBV9	TRBJ2-2	TGTGCCAGCAGCGGCCGACTAGCGGGGGGGCGGGGCACCGGGGAGCTGTTTTTT	CASSGRLAGGRGTGELFF
TRBD1	once	TRBV20-1	TRBJ1-2	TGCAGTGCTGCCGGGACAGCCAACTATGGCTACACCTTC	CSAAGTANYGYTF
-	-	TRBV25-1	TRBJ1-2	TGTGCCAGCAGTGAATTTGGGACAAGGGAAAGAGGGGGCTACACCTTC	CASSEFGTRERGGYTF
TRBD1	many	TRBV2	TRBJ1-5	TGTGCCAGCAGGGACAGGGGAGGGAATCAGCCCCAGCATTTT	CASRDRGGNQPQHF
-	few	TRBV7-8	TRBJ1-5	TGTGCCAGCAGCTTGGTGGGGAATAGCAATCAGCCCCAGCATTTT	CASSLVGNSNQPQHF
TRBD1	many	TRBV19	TRBJ2-7	TGTGCCAGTAGTAGATACAGGACAGGGCCAAAAGAGCAGTACTTC	CASSRYRTGPKEQYF
TRBD1	many	TRBV29-1	TRBJ1-2	TGCAGCGTCCAGGGACAGCCTAACTATGGCTACACCTTC	CSVQGQPNYGYTF
-	many	TRBV20-1	TRBJ2-2	TGCAGTGCCCCCGGGACCCGGGGCACCGGGGAGCTGTTTTTT	CSAPGTRGTGELFF
-	few	TRBV11-3	TRBJ1-2	TGTGCCAGCAGATTGGGGACGGACTATGGCTACACCTTC	CASRLGTDYGYTF
TRBD1	-	TRBV7-9	TRBJ1-2	TGTGCCAGCAGTCCGACTCAGGGGGATGGCTACACCTTC	CASSPTQGDGYTF